This T cell receptor (beta chain) was retrieved from a study of graft-versus-host responses after intestinal transplantation. Study at large: Each recipient received anti-thymocyte globulin induction, then tacrolimus and steroids for about three years.

Trimming stripped 4 bases from V and 10 bases from J, with 11 bases between. CDR3 length: 12 residues. Germline CDR1 is SEHNR and CDR2 is FQNEAQ (reference sequence). Of note for this clone: Its antigen remains unknown.

Notes on the study in general: GvH clones detected in recipient marrow included some appearing first in ileum or blood. Graft-donor T cell macrochimerism in patients accompanied high graft-versus-host to host-versus-graft clonal ratios in allografts.

Using immunoSEQ multiplex PCR, the repertoire was profiled, and TCRdb retains in-frame clones only, with some absent. This sample has under 90,000 clones; less than 95% occur once, and the top ten carry 0.3% to 0.45%. This chain joins TRBV7-9 and TRBJ2-1; unclear D gene. Source: unstimulated CD4+ T cells sorted from spleen or lymph node cells, taken before transplant. The TCR originated in a human donor who was the organ donor for an intestinal transplant. Here the CDR3 reads CASSSGRSEQFF. The CDR3 nucleotides are TGTGCCAGCAGCTCCGGCCGGAGCGAGCAGTTCTTC.